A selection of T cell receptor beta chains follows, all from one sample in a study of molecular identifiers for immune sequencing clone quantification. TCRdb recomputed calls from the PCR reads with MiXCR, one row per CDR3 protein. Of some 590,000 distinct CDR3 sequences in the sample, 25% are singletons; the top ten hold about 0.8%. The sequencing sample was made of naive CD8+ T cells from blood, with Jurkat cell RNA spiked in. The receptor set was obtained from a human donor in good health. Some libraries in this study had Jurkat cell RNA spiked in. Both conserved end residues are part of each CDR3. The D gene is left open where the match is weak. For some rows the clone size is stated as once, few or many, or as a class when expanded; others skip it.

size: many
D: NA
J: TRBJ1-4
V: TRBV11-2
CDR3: CASSLARGLQEKLFF
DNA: TGTGCCAGCAGCTTAGCCAGAGGGCTTCAAGAAAAACTGTTTTTT

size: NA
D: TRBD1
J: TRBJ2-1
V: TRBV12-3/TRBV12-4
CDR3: CASSTGTGSYEQFF
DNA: TGTGCCAGCAGTACCGGGACAGGGTCATACGAGCAGTTCTTC

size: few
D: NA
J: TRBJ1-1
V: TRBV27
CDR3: CASSTLKGRIDTEAFF
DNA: TGTGCCAGCAGTACGCTAAAGGGAAGGATCGACACTGAAGCTTTCTTT

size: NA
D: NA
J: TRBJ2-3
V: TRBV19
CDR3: CASGIGGTYRTQYF
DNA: TGTGCCAGTGGTATAGGCGGGACCTATAGGACGCAGTATTTT

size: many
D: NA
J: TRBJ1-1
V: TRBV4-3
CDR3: CASSQVLVDTEAFF
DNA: TGCGCCAGCAGCCAAGTGCTAGTGGACACTGAAGCTTTCTTT

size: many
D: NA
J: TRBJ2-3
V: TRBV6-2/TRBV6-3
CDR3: CASSYGSPRVADTQYF
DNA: TGTGCCAGCAGTTACGGGTCCCCACGGGTGGCAGATACGCAGTATTTT

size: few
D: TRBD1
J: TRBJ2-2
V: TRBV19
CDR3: CASEWGTGVTGELFF
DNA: TGTGCCAGTGAGTGGGGGACAGGTGTAACCGGGGAGCTGTTTTTT

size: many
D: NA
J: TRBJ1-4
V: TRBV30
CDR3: CAWQRGEKLFF
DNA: TGTGCCTGGCAAAGGGGTGAAAAACTGTTTTTT

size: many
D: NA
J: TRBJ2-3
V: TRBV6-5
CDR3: CASSYGAGTDTQYF
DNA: TGTGCCAGCAGTTACGGAGCGGGCACAGATACGCAGTATTTT

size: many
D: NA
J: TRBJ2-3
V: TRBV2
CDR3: CASDTGDTQYF
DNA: TGTGCCAGTGACACGGGGGATACGCAGTATTTT

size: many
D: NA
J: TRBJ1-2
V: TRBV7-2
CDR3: CASSLAMADATDYGYTF
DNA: TGTGCCAGCAGCTTAGCGATGGCAGACGCAACGGACTATGGCTACACCTTC

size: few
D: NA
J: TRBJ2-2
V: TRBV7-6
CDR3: CASSLDHDTGELFF
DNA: TGTGCCAGCAGCTTAGACCACGACACCGGGGAGCTGTTTTTT

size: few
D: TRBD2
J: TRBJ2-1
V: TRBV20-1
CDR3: CSAKGEREWFNEQFF
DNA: TGCAGTGCCAAGGGGGAGCGGGAGTGGTTCAATGAGCAGTTCTTC

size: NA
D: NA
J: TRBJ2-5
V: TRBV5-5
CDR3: CASSLEGWLRGEETQYF
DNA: TGTGCCAGCAGCTTGGAAGGGTGGTTGCGGGGTGAAGAGACCCAGTACTTC

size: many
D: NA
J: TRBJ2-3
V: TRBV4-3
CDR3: CASSQDWRGPGDTQYF
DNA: TGCGCCAGCAGCCAAGATTGGCGGGGGCCGGGAGATACGCAGTATTTT

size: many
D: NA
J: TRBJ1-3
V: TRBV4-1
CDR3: CASSQGLSSGNTIYF
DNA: TGCGCCAGCAGCCAAGGATTGAGCTCTGGAAACACCATATATTTT

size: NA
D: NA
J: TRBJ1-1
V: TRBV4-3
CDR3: CASSQGRYNTEAFF
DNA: TGCGCCAGCAGCCAAGGACGGTACAACACTGAAGCTTTCTTT

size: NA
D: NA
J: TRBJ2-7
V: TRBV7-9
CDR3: CASSSLPDYEQYF
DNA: TGTGCCAGCAGCTCCCTACCAGATTACGAGCAGTACTTC

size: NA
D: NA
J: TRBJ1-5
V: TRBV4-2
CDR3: CASRQGQVSDPPQHF
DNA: TGTGCCAGCCGCCAAGGGCAGGTTAGCGATCCGCCCCAGCATTTT

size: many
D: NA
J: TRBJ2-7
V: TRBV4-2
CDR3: CASSFRDGSYEQYF
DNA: TGTGCCAGCAGCTTCCGGGACGGCTCCTACGAGCAGTACTTC

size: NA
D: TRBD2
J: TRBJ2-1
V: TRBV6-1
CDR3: CASKSRGTSNEQFF
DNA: TGTGCCAGCAAGTCTAGGGGGACTAGCAATGAGCAGTTCTTC

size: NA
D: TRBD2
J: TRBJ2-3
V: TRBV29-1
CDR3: CSVDSGSADTQYF
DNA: TGCAGCGTGGATAGCGGGAGCGCAGATACGCAGTATTTT

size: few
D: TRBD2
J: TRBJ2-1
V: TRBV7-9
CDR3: CASSSTLLAGVGRAGNEQFF
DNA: TGTGCCAGCAGCTCAACTCTACTAGCGGGAGTTGGGAGGGCCGGGAATGAGCAGTTCTTC

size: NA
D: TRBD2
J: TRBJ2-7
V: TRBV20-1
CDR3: CSAATSGGYEQYF
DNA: TGCAGTGCTGCGACTAGCGGGGGTTACGAGCAGTACTTC

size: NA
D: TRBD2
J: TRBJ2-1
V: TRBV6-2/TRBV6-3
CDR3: CASSFPPGLAAEQFF
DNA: TGTGCCAGCAGTTTCCCTCCGGGACTAGCGGCTGAGCAGTTCTTC

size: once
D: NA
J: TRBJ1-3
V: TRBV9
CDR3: CASSGYDISGNTTYF
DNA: TGTGCCAGCAGCGGATATGATATCTCTGGAAACACCACATATTTT

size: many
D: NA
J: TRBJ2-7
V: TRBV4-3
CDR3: CASSLRADDEQYF
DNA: TGCGCCAGCAGCCTCCGGGCCGACGACGAGCAGTACTTC

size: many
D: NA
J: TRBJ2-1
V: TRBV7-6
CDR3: CASSPRTGSYNEQFF
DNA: TGTGCCAGCAGCCCAAGGACGGGTTCTTACAATGAGCAGTTCTTC

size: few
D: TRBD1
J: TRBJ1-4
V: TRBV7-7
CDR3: CASSYATGPGEKLFF
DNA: TGTGCTAGCAGCTACGCGACAGGGCCGGGTGAAAAACTGTTTTTT

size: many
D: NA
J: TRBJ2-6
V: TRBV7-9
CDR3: CASSPAENSGANVLTF
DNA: TGTGCCAGCAGCCCGGCAGAAAACTCTGGGGCCAACGTCCTGACTTTC

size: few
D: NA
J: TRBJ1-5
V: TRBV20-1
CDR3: CSAREGYGNQPQHF
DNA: TGCAGTGCTAGGGAGGGTTATGGCAATCAGCCCCAGCATTTT

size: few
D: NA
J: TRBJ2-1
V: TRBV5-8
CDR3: CASSSKPNRDTNNEQFF
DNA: TGTGCCAGCAGCTCCAAACCAAACCGGGACACCAACAATGAGCAGTTCTTC

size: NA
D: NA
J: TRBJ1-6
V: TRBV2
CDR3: CASSEVTGRSPLHF
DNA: TGTGCCAGCAGTGAAGTCACCGGAAGATCACCCCTCCACTTT

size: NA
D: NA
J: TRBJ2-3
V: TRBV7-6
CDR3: CASSFPLRTETSTDTQYF
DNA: TGTGCCAGCAGCTTCCCCCTTAGGACGGAAACTAGCACAGATACGCAGTATTTT

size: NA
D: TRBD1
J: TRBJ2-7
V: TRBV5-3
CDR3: CASSLEATGTGVEQYF
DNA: TGTGCCAGCAGCTTGGAGGCCACCGGGACAGGGGTCGAGCAGTACTTC

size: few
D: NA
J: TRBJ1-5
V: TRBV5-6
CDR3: CASSVTGYGGQPQHF
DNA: TGTGCCAGCAGCGTCACAGGGTACGGTGGTCAGCCCCAGCATTTT

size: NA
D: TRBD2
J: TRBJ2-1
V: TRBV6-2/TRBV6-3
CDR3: CVTSGDYNEQFF
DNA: TGTGTGACTAGCGGGGACTACAATGAGCAGTTCTTC

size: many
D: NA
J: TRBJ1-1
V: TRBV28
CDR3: CASSPHGQARTEAFF
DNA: TGTGCCAGCAGTCCCCACGGGCAGGCGAGGACTGAAGCTTTCTTT

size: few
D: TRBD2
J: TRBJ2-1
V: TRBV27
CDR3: CATKSGGFRNEQFF
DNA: TGTGCCACTAAAAGCGGGGGGTTTAGGAATGAGCAGTTCTTC

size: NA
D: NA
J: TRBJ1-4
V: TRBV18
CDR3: CTSSPARDPATNEKLFF
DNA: TGTACCAGCTCACCGGCAAGGGACCCCGCAACTAATGAAAAACTGTTTTTT

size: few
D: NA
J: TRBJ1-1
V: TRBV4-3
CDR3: CASSQDLHRWNTEAFF
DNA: TGCGCCAGCAGCCAAGATTTGCACAGGTGGAACACTGAAGCTTTCTTT

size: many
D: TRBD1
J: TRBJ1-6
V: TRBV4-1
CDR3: CASSQDPWTGESPDVHSPLHF
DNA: TGCGCCAGCAGCCAAGATCCTTGGACAGGGGAGTCCCCGGACGTTCATTCACCCCTCCACTTT

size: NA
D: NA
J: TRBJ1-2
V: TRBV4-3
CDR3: CASSQRGKIDSIYGYTF
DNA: TGCGCCAGCAGCCAAAGGGGGAAAATAGACAGCATCTATGGCTACACCTTC

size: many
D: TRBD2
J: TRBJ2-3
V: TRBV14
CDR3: CASSLGLAGPYTDTQYF
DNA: TGTGCCAGCAGCCTGGGACTAGCGGGACCCTACACAGATACGCAGTATTTT

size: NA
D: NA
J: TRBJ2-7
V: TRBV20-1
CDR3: CSAPPPDSLREQYF
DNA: TGCAGTGCCCCACCCCCGGACAGTCTTCGGGAGCAGTACTTC

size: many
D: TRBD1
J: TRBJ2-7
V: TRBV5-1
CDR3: CASSGDRGHIEQYF
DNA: TGCGCCAGCAGCGGAGACAGGGGGCATATTGAGCAGTACTTC